The source of this T cell receptor (beta chain) is a study of blood T cell repertoires in COVID-19. Study background: Samples taken during acute and convalescent COVID-19 were collected in the United States, Italy and Spain.

Individuals aged about 18 to 89 years were recruited from some 26 US areas. Each participant's cohort was designated according to participant-reported clinical history. In the authors' methods: Estimation of nucleated cell counts relied on the amplification of reference gene primers. Repertoires were generated with immunoSEQ multiplex PCR, while TCRdb's copy carries only in-frame clones and drops some. V, J and clone size were drawn from that table, and D and trimming were deduced from the DNA. The sample lists fewer than 250,000 clones; 87% were seen once. CDR1 is MNHEY, CDR2 SMNVEV, per germline (reference sequence). Trimming removed 4 bases from V and 0 bases from J, with 8 bases in between. This CDR3 has 14 residues.

This clonotype originated in a woman in her twenties or thirties with acute COVID-19. The sequenced sample consisted of PBMCs or T cells enriched from blood (not recorded which). The gene calls are TRBV27 and TRBJ2-3; no clear D. CDR3 nucleotides: TGTGCCAGCAGTTACAAGTCTAGCACAGATACGCAGTATTTT. It specifies CASSYKSSTDTQYF.